The clone carrying this TCR beta chain was counted ten times or more. Its matching antigen is unknown. These data come from a study of Graves' ophthalmopathy and Graves' hyperthyroidism. The study, taken as a whole, reports: Sensitivity of 85% to 90% and specificity of almost 83% were achieved when a 13-signature model separated ophthalmopathy from stable hyperthyroidism.

From RNA, the CDR3 regions of TCR beta chains were amplified and sequenced. Investigators did first-round RT-PCR with HTBI primers, then second-round multiplex PCR. One entry per CDR3 protein, called by TCRdb with MiXCR from the multiplex PCR reads. The table shows about 480,000 distinct CDR3 sequences, with around 14% occurring only once. Material: blood. The sequence was obtained from a woman aged 25 to 39 with Graves' ophthalmopathy.

The DNA for the CDR3 is TGTGCCAGCAGCACCGGGACAGGGCTCCCCGAAGCTTTCTTT. Encoded protein: CASSTGTGLPEAFF. The genes are TRBV6-1 and TRBJ1-1; 9 bases are shared with TRBD1. The germline gives CDR1 MNHNS, CDR2 SASEGT. Trimming took 6 bases from V and 8 from J; bases not matched to a gene: 10. There are 14 residues in the CDR3.